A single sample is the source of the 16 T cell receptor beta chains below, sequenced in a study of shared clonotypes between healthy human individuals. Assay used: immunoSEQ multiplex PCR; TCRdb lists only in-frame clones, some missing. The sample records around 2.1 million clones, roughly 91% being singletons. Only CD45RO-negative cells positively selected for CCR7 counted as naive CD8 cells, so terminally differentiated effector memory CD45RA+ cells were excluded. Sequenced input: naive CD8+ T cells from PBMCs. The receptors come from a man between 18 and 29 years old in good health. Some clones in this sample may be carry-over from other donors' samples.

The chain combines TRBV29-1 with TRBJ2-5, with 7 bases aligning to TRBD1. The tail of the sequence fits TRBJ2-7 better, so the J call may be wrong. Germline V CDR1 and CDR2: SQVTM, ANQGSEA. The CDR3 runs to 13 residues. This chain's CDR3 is CSVGGRDSYEQYF. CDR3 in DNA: TGCAGCGTTGGCGGCCGGGACAGCTACGAGCAGTACTTC.

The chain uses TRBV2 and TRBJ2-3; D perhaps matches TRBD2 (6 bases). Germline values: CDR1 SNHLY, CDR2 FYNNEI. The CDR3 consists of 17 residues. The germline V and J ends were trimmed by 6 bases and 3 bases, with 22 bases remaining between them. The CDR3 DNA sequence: TGTGCCAGCAGATTCCCCGGCTCGGGAGTGGTTACAGATACGCAGTATTTT. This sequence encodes CASRFPGSGVVTDTQYF.

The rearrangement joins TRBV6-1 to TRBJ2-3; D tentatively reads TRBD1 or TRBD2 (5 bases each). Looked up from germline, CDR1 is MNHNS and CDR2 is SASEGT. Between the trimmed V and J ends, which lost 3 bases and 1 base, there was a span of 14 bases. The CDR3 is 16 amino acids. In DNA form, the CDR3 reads TGTGCCAGCAGTGACGACTTCGGGGCGGGCACAGATACGCAGTATTTT. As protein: CASSDDFGAGTDTQYF.

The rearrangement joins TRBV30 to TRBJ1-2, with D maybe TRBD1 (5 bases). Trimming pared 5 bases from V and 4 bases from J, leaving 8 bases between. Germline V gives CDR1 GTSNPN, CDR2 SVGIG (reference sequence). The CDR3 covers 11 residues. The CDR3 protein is CAWRDAYGYTF. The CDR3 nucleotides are TGTGCCTGGCGGGACGCCTATGGCTACACCTTC.

The CDR3 is CASIPNSEKTNYGYTF. For the CDR3, the DNA is TGTGCCAGCATCCCAAACTCTGAGAAAACTAACTATGGCTACACCTTC. The V gene is TRBV7-9, the J gene TRBJ1-2; D gene unclear. Per the germline V gene, CDR1 is SEHNR and CDR2 is FQNEAQ (reference sequence). The V and J ends lost 7 bases and 0 bases respectively, with 18 bases between them. The CDR3 has 16 residues. The variable domain in full, completed from reference TRBV7-9 and TRBJ1-2, reads DTGVSQNPRHKITKRGQNVTFRCDPISEHNRLYWYRQTLGQGPEFLTYFQNEAQLEKSRLLSDRFSAERPKGSFSTLEIQRTEQGDSAMYLCASIPNSEKTNYGYTFGSGTRLTVV.

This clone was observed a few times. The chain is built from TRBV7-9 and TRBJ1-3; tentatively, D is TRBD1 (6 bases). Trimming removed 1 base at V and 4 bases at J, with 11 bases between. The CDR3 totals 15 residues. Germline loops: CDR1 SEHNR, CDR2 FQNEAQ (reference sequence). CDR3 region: CASSLESGAGNTIYF. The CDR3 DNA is TGTGCCAGCAGCTTAGAATCAGGGGCCGGAAACACCATATATTTT.

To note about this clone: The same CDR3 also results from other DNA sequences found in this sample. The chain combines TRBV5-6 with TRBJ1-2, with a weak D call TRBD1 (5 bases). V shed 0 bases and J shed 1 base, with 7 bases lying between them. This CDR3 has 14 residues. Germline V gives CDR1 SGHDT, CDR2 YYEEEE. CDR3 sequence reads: CASSLGQGNYGYTF. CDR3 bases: TGTGCCAGCAGCTTGGGGCAGGGTAACTATGGCTACACCTTC.

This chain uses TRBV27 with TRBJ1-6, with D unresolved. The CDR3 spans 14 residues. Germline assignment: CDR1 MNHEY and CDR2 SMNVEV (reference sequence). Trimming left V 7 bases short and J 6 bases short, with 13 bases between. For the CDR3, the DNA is TGTGCCAGCAACAAAGTGGGTTCTAATTCACCCCTCCACTTT. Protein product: CASNKVGSNSPLHF.

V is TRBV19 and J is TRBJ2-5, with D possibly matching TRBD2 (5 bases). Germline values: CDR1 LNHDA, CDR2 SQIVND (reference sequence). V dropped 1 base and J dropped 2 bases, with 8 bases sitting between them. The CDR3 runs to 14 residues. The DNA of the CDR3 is TGTGCCAGTAGTATAGTACCGGGGCAAGAGACCCAGTACTTC. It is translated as CASSIVPGQETQYF.

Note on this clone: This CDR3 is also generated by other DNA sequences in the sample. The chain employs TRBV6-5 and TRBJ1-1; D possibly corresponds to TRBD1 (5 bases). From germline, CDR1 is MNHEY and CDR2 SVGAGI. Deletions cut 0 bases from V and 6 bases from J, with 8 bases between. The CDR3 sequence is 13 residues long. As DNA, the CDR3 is TGTGCCAGCAGTTACTCGGGGGTTGCTGAAGCTTTCTTT. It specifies CASSYSGVAEAFF.

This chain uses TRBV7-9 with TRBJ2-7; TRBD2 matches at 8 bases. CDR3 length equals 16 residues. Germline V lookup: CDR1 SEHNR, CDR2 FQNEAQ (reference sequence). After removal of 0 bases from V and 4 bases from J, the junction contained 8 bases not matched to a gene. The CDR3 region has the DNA TGTGCCAGCAGCTTAGCCGGGGGGGAGCTGGGTTACGAGCAGTACTTC. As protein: CASSLAGGELGYEQYF.

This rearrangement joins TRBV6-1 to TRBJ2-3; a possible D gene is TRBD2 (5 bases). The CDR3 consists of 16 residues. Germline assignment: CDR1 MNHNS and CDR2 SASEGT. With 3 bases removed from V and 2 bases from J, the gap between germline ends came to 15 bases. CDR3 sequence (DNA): TGTGCCAGCAGTGAGAAGACTAAGAGAATCACAGATACGCAGTATTTT. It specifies CASSEKTKRITDTQYF.

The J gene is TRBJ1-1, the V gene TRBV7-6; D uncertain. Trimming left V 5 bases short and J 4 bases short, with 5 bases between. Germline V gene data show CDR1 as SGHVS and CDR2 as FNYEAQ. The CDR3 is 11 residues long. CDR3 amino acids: CASSPTTEAFF. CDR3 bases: TGTGCCAGCAGCCCCACCACTGAAGCTTTCTTT.

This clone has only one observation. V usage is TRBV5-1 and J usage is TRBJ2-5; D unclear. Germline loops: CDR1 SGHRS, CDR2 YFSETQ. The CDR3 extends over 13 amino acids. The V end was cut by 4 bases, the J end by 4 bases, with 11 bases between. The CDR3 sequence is CASSVILGETQYF. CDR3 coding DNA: TGCGCCAGCAGCGTCATTTTAGGAGAGACCCAGTACTTC.

In DNA, the CDR3 is TGTGCCAGCAGCTTAGCACCCAAAGAGACCCAGTACTTC. Encoded protein: CASSLAPKETQYF. The chain combines TRBV7-9 with TRBJ2-5; unclear D gene. This CDR3 has 13 amino acids. Germline V lookup: CDR1 SEHNR, CDR2 FQNEAQ (reference sequence). Trimming stripped 0 bases from V and 3 bases from J, with 5 bases between.

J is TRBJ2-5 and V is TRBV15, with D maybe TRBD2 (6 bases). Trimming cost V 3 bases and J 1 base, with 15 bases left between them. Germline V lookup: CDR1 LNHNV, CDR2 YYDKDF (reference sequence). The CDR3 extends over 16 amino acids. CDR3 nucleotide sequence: TGTGCCACCAGCAGGGGGCGGGAACAAACCCAAGAGACCCAGTACTTC. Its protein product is CATSRGREQTQETQYF. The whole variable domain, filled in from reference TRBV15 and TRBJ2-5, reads DAMVIQNPRYQVTQFGKPVTLSCSQTLNHNVMYWYQQKSSQAPKLLFHYYDKDFNNEADTPDNFQSRRPNTSFCFLDIRSPGLGDTAMYLCATSRGREQTQETQYFGPGTRLLVL.